These 2 T cell receptor beta chains share one sample of origin, sequenced in a study of shared clonotypes between healthy human individuals. The repertoire was sequenced with immunoSEQ multiplex PCR; TCRdb's copy has only in-frame clones and lacks some. This table holds under 1,900,000 clones, about 98.5% found once. Sequences were obtained from naive CD4+ T cells sorted from blood. Subset in this sample: CD45RA+ positively selected. Every receptor here comes from a man aged 25 to 45 in good health.

The sample holds one count of this clone. The chain is built from TRBV30 and TRBJ2-7, with 9 positions matching TRBD1. From germline, CDR1 is GTSNPN and CDR2 SVGIG (reference sequence). The CDR3 has 15 residues. Losses at the gene ends were 1 base for V and 5 bases for J; bases not matched to a gene: 9. The CDR3 spells CAWSAGTGMVDEQYF. The CDR3 DNA reads TGTGCCTGGAGTGCGGGGACAGGGATGGTAGACGAGCAGTACTTC.

The chain links TRBV10-2 to TRBJ2-1, with 12 bases that match TRBD2. V shed 7 bases and J 0 bases; nucleotides not matched to a gene: 13. CDR1 and CDR2 (germline): WSHSY, SAAADI. The CDR3 is made up of 19 amino acids. CDR3 bases: TGCGCCAGCAAACTAGATGGACTAGCGGGATTAAGCTCCTACAATGAGCAGTTCTTC. Residues: CASKLDGLAGLSSYNEQFF.